This record looks at one T cell receptor beta chain sequence and its context. Its antigen is currently unknown. The V gene end was trimmed by 3 bases and the J gene end by 3 bases; junction bases not matched to a gene: 5. Germline V gene data show CDR1 as ENHRY and CDR2 as SYGVKD. This CDR3 spans 15 amino acids. This record belongs to a study of CD8+CD57+ T cells in acquired aplastic anemia. Genomic DNA provided the template from which TCR beta VDJ and CDR3 profiles were obtained. TCRdb used MiXCR to reprocess the reads, holding one entry per CDR3 protein. The sample includes roughly 150,000 distinct CDR3 sequences, around half seen only once; the top ten take 3.2%. Study-wide results and limits: Found in both controls and patients were approximately 30 CD8+ CDR3 sequences.

Only patients with CD8+CD57+ cell expansion on flow cytometry were chosen for sequencing. This receptor was taken from a human donor with aplastic anemia. This rearrangement joins TRBV10-3 to TRBJ2-1; 7 bases map to TRBD2. The sample comprised sorted CD4+, CD8+, or CD8+CD57+ T cells (not recorded which) from PBMCs. The CDR3 loop reads CAISDGGGGYNEQFF. In DNA form, the CDR3 reads TGTGCCATCAGTGACGGCGGGGGAGGCTACAATGAGCAGTTCTTC.